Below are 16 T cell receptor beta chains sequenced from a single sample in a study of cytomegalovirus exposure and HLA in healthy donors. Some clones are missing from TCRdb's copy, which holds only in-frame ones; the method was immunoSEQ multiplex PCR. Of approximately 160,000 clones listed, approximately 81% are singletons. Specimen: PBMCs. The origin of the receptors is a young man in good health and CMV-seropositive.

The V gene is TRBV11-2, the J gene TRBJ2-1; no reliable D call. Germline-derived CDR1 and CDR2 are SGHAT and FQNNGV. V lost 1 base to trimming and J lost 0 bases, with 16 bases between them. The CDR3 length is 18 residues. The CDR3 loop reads CASSLAPGHASSYNEQFF. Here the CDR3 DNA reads TGTGCCAGCAGCTTAGCCCCGGGTCACGCAAGCTCCTACAATGAGCAGTTCTTC.

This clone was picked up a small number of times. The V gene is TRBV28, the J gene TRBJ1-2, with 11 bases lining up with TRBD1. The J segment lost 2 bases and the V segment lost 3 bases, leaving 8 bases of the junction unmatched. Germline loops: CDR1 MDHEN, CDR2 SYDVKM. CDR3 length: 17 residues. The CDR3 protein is CASSFSGQGAPNYGYTF. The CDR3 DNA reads TGTGCCAGCAGTTTCTCAGGACAGGGGGCCCCCAACTATGGCTACACCTTC.

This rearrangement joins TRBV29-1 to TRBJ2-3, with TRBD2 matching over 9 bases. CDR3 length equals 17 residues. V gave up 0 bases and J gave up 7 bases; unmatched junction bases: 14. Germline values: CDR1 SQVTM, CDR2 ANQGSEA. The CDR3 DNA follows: TGCAGCGTTGAAGATCCTTGGGGCGGGGGGGCTCCAAATACGCAGTATTTT. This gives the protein CSVEDPWGGGAPNTQYF.

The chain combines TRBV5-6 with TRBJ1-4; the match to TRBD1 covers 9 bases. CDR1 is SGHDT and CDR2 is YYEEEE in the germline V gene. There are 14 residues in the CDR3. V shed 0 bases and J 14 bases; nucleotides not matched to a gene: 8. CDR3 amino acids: CASSLVDRGSNLFF. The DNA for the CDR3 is TGTGCCAGCAGCTTGGTAGACAGGGGGTCTAATCTGTTTTTT.

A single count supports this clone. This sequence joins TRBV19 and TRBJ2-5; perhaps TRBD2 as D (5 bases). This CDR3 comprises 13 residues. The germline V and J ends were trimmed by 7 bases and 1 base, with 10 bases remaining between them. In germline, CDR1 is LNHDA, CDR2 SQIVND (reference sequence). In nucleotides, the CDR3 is TGTGCCAGTAAGGTTGGAGGCCAAGAGACCCAGTACTTC. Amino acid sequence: CASKVGGQETQYF.

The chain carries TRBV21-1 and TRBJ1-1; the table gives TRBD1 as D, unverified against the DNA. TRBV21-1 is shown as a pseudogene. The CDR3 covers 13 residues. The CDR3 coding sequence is TGTGCCAGCTACGCGACACCGAACACTGAAGCTTTCTTT. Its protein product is CASYATPNTEAFF.

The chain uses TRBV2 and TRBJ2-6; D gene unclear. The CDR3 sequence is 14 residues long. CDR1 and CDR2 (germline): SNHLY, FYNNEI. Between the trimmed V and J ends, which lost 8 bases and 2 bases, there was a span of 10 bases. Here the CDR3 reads CASGRTAGANVLTF. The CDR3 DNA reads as TGTGCCAGCGGAAGAACAGCTGGGGCCAACGTCCTGACTTTC.

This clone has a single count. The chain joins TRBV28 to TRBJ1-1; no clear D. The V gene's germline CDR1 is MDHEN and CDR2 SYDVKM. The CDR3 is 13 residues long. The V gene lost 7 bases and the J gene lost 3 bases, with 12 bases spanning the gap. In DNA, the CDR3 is TGTGCCAGCATTAGACGGGAGGACACTGAAGCTTTCTTT. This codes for CASIRREDTEAFF.

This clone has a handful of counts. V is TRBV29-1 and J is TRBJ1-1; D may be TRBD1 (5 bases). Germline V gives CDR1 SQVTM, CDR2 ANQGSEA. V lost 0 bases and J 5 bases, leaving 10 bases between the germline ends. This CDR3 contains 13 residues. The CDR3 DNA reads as TGCAGCGTTGAAGAACAGGCTGGGACTGAAGCTTTCTTT. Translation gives CSVEEQAGTEAFF.

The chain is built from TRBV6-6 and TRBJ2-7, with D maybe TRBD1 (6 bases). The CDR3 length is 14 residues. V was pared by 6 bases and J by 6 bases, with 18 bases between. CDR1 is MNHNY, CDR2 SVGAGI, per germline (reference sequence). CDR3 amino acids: CASRQQGRMGEQYF. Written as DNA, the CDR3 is TGTGCCAGCAGACAACAGGGTAGGATGGGCGAGCAGTACTTC.

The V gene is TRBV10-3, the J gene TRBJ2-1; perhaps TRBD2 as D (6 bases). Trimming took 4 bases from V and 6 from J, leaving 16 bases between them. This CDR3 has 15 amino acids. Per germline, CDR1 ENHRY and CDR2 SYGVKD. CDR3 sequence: CAISGEAGKGNEQFF. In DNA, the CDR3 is TGTGCCATCAGTGGGGAGGCAGGGAAGGGCAATGAGCAGTTCTTC.

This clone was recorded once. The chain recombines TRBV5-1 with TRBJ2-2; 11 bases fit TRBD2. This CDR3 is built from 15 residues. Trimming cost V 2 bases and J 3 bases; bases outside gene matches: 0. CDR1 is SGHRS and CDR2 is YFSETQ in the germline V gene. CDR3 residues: CASSFSGRDTGELFF. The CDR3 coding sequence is TGCGCCAGCAGCTTTAGCGGGAGGGACACCGGGGAGCTGTTTTTT.

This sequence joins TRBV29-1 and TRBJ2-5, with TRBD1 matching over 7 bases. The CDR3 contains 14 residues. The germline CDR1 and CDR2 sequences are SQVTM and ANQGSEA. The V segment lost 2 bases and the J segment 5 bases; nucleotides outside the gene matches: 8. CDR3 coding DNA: TGCAGCGTTGAAAAGGGGGCGTCGGTCGAGACCCAGTACTTC. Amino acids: CSVEKGASVETQYF.

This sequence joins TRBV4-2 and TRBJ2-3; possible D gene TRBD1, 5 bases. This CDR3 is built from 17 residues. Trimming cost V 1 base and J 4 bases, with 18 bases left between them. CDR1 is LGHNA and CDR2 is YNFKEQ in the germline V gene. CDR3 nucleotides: TGTGCCAGCAGCCAAGTAGTTCAGGGCCATCCCCCAGATACGCAGTATTTT. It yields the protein CASSQVVQGHPPDTQYF.

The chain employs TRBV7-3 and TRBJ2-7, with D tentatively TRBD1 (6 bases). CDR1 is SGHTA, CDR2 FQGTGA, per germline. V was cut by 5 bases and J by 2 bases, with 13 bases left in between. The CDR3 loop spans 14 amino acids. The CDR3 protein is CASSQKGQAYEQYF. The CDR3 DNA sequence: TGTGCCAGCAGCCAGAAGGGACAAGCCTACGAGCAGTACTTC.

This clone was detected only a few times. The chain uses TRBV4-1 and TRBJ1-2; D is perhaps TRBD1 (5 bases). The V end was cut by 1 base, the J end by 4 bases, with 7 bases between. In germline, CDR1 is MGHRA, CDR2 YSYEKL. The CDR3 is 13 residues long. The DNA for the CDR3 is TGCGCCAGCAGCCAAGCCCAGGGCTATGGCTACACCTTC. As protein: CASSQAQGYGYTF.